This TCR beta chain was found in a study of blood T cell repertoires in COVID-19. The overall study: The analysed material was cDNA or gDNA that came from T cells, B-cell-depleted T cells, or PBMCs.

This table comes from immunoSEQ multiplex PCR, and its TCRdb copy is limited to in-frame clones, with some not included. The sample has 77,000 or so clones, about 74% seen once. This CDR3 region has 17 residues. V dropped 2 bases and J dropped 0; count of bases not matched to a gene: 9. Germline V gene data show CDR1 as MNHEY and CDR2 as SMNVEV (reference sequence). Source material: peripheral blood. The rearrangement links TRBV27 to TRBJ1-1; TRBD1 agrees at 7 bases. This TCR derives from a human donor with acute or convalescent COVID-19. The donor label of this sample is uncertain. The CDR3 here is CASSLGLGQFMNTEAFF. DNA of the CDR3: TGTGCCAGCAGTTTAGGACTGGGACAGTTCATGAACACTGAAGCTTTCTTT.